The T cell receptor (beta chain) under discussion was sequenced for a study of early stage breast cancer tumors. As for the study in general: Most invasive tumors, about 80% of the 16, were ER+/PR+/HER2-. General study points: Enriched TCRB sequences shared across patients were mostly commonly generated sequences. In about 90% of the 16 patients, blood comparison separated tumor from normal breast. Tumors had approximately 2.5-fold higher T cell density than normal breast.

Sequenced by immunoSEQ multiplex PCR; TCRdb stores in-frame clones only, minus some. This sample carries approximately 14,000 clones, about 88% of them seen once, and the ten largest clones take 4.9%. The V and J ends lost 0 bases and 0 bases respectively, with 12 bases between them. The CDR3 is 17 amino acids. Germline V CDR1 and CDR2: MNHNS, SASEGT. Details on this clone: What it recognizes is unknown.

Specimen: normal breast tissue next to the tumor. The source of this sequence is a young adult with breast cancer. The V and J genes are TRBV6-1 and TRBJ1-3; D call uncertain. The CDR3 loop is CASSEAVMPFSGNTIYF. CDR3 bases: TGTGCCAGCAGTGAAGCAGTTATGCCATTCTCTGGAAACACCATATATTTT.